One sample yielded the 18 T cell receptor beta chains listed below, sequenced in a study of blood T cell repertoires in COVID-19 (dated by TCRdb to 2018 to 2020). To prepare the library, the immunoSEQ multiplex PCR assay was applied. In its TCRdb copy, this immuneACCESS table keeps in-frame sequences only and misses some clones. Where compared with another copy, unresolved V genes explain less than half of these, and the others have no known cause. The sample profile shows some 340,000 clones; 90% to 95% of them were found once. Of the sample, almost 4% is held by the ten largest clones. Sequencing was performed on PBMCs or T cells enriched from blood (not recorded which). The receptor set was obtained from a woman in her 30s who had been exposed to COVID-19.

This sequence joins TRBV7-8 and TRBJ2-3; TRBD2 aligns across 10 bases. Trimming removed 5 bases from V and 2 bases from J; junction bases left unmatched: 10. The germline V gene encodes CDR1 SGHVS and CDR2 FQNEAQ. The CDR3 runs 17 residues. Here the CDR3 reads CASSTAIAGGNTDTQYF. CDR3 DNA: TGTGCCAGCAGCACGGCCATAGCGGGGGGAAACACAGATACGCAGTATTTT. Full variable domain (missing parts from reference TRBV7-8 and TRBJ2-3): GAGVSQSPRYKVAKRGQDVALRCDPISGHVSLFWYQQALGQGPEFLTYFQNEAQLDKSGLPSDRFFAERPEGSVSTLKIQRTQQEDSAVYLCASSTAIAGGNTDTQYFGPGTRLTVL.

The V gene is TRBV9, the J gene TRBJ2-5, with 10 bases that match TRBD2. Germline CDR1 reads SGDLS; CDR2 reads YYNGEE. The J segment lost 4 bases and the V segment lost 1 base, leaving 7 bases of the junction unmatched. CDR3 size: 16 residues. The CDR3 region has the DNA TGTGCCAGCAGCGTAAGCGGGGGGGCGTCCGGAGAGACCCAGTACTTC. It yields the protein CASSVSGGASGETQYF.

This rearrangement joins TRBV29-1 to TRBJ2-3; 10 positions match TRBD2. The CDR3 extends over 16 amino acids. Trimming cost V 3 bases and J 6 bases; bases outside gene matches: 12. From germline, CDR1 is SQVTM and CDR2 ANQGSEA. The DNA of the CDR3 is TGCAGCGTTGACGGGACTAGCGAGACATCGCTGGATACGCAGTATTTT. Encoded protein: CSVDGTSETSLDTQYF.

This chain connects TRBV12-5 to TRBJ1-2; tentatively, D is TRBD1 (6 bases). Germline assignment: CDR1 LGHNT and CDR2 FRNRAP. CDR3 length equals 16 residues. V was cut by 1 base and J by 6 bases, with 18 bases left in between. The CDR3 spells CASGLDGPWTEDGYTF. CDR3 bases: TGTGCTAGTGGTTTGGACGGACCCTGGACAGAGGATGGCTACACCTTC.

J is TRBJ1-1 and V is TRBV5-4; D remains ambiguous. Germline CDR1 and CDR2: SGHNT and YYREEE (reference sequence). CDR3 length equals 14 residues. V gave up 0 bases and J gave up 7 bases, with 13 bases separating them. CDR3 in DNA: TGTGCCAGCAGCTTGGTTCGGGAATCGGGTGAAGCTTTCTTT. As protein: CASSLVRESGEAFF. Full variable domain (missing parts from reference TRBV5-4 and TRBJ1-1): ETGVTQSPTHLIKTRGQQVTLRCSSQSGHNTVSWYQQALGQGPQFIFQYYREEENGRGNFPPRFSGLQFPNYSSELNVNALELDDSALYLCASSLVRESGEAFFGQGTRLTVV.

The chain uses TRBV19 and TRBJ1-2, with 9 bases that match TRBD1. The CDR3 has 15 amino acids. Germline V gene data show CDR1 as LNHDA and CDR2 as SQIVND (reference sequence). V lost 7 bases to trimming and J lost 5 bases; unmatched junction nucleotides: 11. In DNA, the CDR3 is TGTGCCAGTACCGTAATGGGACAGGGATTTTATGGCTACACCTTC. Its translation is CASTVMGQGFYGYTF.

The count of this clone is one. The chain couples TRBV5-6 to TRBJ2-1; weak D call: TRBD2 (5 bases). The CDR3 has 13 amino acids. V was trimmed by 4 bases and J by 6 bases, leaving 11 bases between them. Germline assignment: CDR1 SGHDT and CDR2 YYEEEE. The CDR3 DNA follows: TGTGCCAGCAGCCCTGGACGGGGCAATGAGCAGTTCTTC. Residues: CASSPGRGNEQFF.

The gene calls are TRBV7-6 and TRBJ2-7, with 7 bases matching TRBD1. Germline V gene sequence: CDR1 SGHVS, CDR2 FNYEAQ. The CDR3 is 18 residues long. The junction had 17 bases not matched to a gene; V was cut back by 1 base and J by 5 bases. CDR3: CASSLEPGWLGGDDEQYF. The DNA of the CDR3 is TGTGCCAGCAGCTTAGAGCCGGGCTGGTTAGGGGGCGACGACGAGCAGTACTTC.

V and J are TRBV4-1 and TRBJ1-1; D is unclear. Trimming took 5 bases from V and 1 from J, leaving 14 bases between them. The germline V gene has CDR1 MGHRA and CDR2 YSYEKL. CDR3 length equals 15 residues. The CDR3 DNA sequence: TGCGCCAGCAGCTTTACGCAAGCGGGGAACACTGAAGCTTTCTTT. Encoded protein: CASSFTQAGNTEAFF.

J is TRBJ1-1 and V is TRBV21-1; TRBD1, the D gene given by the table, was not confirmed from the DNA. TRBV21-1 is tagged as a pseudogene. The CDR3 runs 20 residues. The CDR3 sequence is CASSKGTEDRNPPENTEAFF. CDR3 DNA: TGTGCCAGCAGCAAAGGTACCGAGGACAGGAACCCACCTGAGAACACTGAAGCTTTCTTT.

A few counts support this clone. CDR3 in DNA: TGTGCCAGCAGATTAGGAGGAGGAAACACCATATATTTT. It encodes CASRLGGGNTIYF. The chain uses TRBV6-5 and TRBJ1-3; D gene uncertain. The CDR3 sequence is 13 residues long. Trimming removed 6 bases at V and 4 bases at J, with 10 bases between. Germline CDR1 reads MNHEY; CDR2 reads SVGAGI.

The V call is TRBV6-2 or TRBV6-3, the J call TRBJ2-1; 8 nucleotides align to TRBD2. The CDR3 sequence is 15 residues long. CDR1 and CDR2 (germline): MNHEY, SVGEGT. V was pared by 6 bases and J by 2 bases, with 6 bases of the junction left unmatched. CDR3 DNA: TGTGCCAGCAGCCCCGGGACTAGTGCCTACAATGAGCAGTTCTTC. Amino acid sequence: CASSPGTSAYNEQFF.

The chain couples TRBV21-1 to TRBJ2-7; the listed D gene, TRBD2, was not tested against the DNA. TRBV21-1 is a pseudogene segment. The length of the CDR3 is 18 residues. The CDR3 bases are TGTGCCAGCAGCAAAGAGGGAGGTACCGGGACCGAGACCTACGAGCAGTACTTC. It yields the protein CASSKEGGTGTETYEQYF.

This clone was seen only once. This sequence joins TRBV19 and TRBJ1-6; possible D gene TRBD1, 5 bases. V was pared by 7 bases and J by 3 bases, with 7 bases between. The germline CDR1 and CDR2 sequences are LNHDA and SQIVND (reference sequence). This CDR3 comprises 13 residues. The CDR3, as DNA: TGTGCCAGTAAGACAGACTATAATTCACCCCTCCACTTT. Amino acid sequence: CASKTDYNSPLHF.

J is TRBJ1-6 and V is TRBV28, with D hard to call. The germline V and J ends were trimmed by 5 bases and 7 bases, with 18 bases remaining between them. There are 16 residues in the CDR3. CDR1 and CDR2 (germline): MDHEN, SYDVKM. CDR3 coding DNA: TGTGCCAGCAGTCCGCTGAGGTTCTTCGGGAATTCACCCCTCCACTTT. It yields the protein CASSPLRFFGNSPLHF.

This clone showed up just a few times. J is TRBJ1-1 and V is TRBV20-1; D gene unclear. The CDR3 extends over 11 amino acids. Trimming removed 4 bases from V and 2 bases from J, with 5 bases in between. Germline V gene data show CDR1 as DFQATT and CDR2 as SNEGSKA (reference sequence). CDR3 sequence (DNA): TGCAGTGCTAATATTAACACTGAAGCTTTCTTT. This sequence encodes CSANINTEAFF.

The rearrangement links TRBV9 to TRBJ1-2; TRBD1 agrees at 7 bases. Looked up from germline, CDR1 is SGDLS and CDR2 is YYNGEE. There are 17 residues in the CDR3. After removal of 0 bases from V and 7 bases from J, the junction contained 15 bases not matched to a gene. The CDR3 here is CASSVDRREDDRAGYTF. The DNA for the CDR3 is TGTGCCAGCAGCGTAGATCGACGAGAGGATGACAGGGCTGGCTACACCTTC.

The CDR3 here is CASSYSEVGNTIYF. The CDR3 DNA follows: TGTGCCAGCAGTTATTCAGAAGTAGGAAACACCATATATTTT. The chain carries TRBV6-5 and TRBJ1-3; D gene unclear. This CDR3 is 14 amino acids long. Trimming removed 3 bases from V and 4 bases from J, with 10 bases in between. Germline values: CDR1 MNHEY, CDR2 SVGAGI.